The 28 T cell receptor beta chains listed next were all sequenced from one sample in a study of T cells after yellow fever vaccination (dated by TCRdb to between 2018 and 2021). The library was prepared using 5' RACE. The instrument given in TCRdb is Illumina HiSeq 2500. Using fastp at Q25 and MiXCR, TCRdb reprocessed the public reads and kept productive beta chains. Here each entry gathers all rows of one CDR3 protein and keeps the most common genes and DNA. A total of roughly 340,000 distinct CDR3 sequences appear in this sample, about 8.7% of them only once. The top ten constitute about 20% of the sample. The label giving this sample's treatment or condition can be read as: live attenuated yellow fever vaccine strain. The specimen comprised PBMCs, sampled on the day of the first yellow fever vaccination. The receptors here all came from a man between 18 and 35 years old who received the YFV17D yellow fever vaccine.

This clonotype appeared a few times. CDR3 bases: TGTGCCAGCAGTCCCCTAGGTCAGGTCGAGCAGTACTTC. Its translation is CASSPLGQVEQYF. The V call is TRBV12-3 or TRBV12-4, the J call TRBJ2-7, with no clear D. The CDR3 length is 13 residues. V lost 5 bases to trimming and J lost 6 bases, with 14 bases between them.

V and J are TRBV12-3 or TRBV12-4 and TRBJ1-6, with D unclear. This CDR3 has 13 residues. V lost 7 bases and J lost 7, with 11 bases in between. CDR3: CASTPTRNSPLHF. The CDR3 bases are TGTGCCAGCACCCCGACAAGGAATTCACCCCTCCACTTT.

V usage is TRBV12-3 or TRBV12-4 and J usage is TRBJ2-3; D gene unclear. CDR3 size: 13 residues. The germline V and J ends were trimmed by 3 bases and 0 bases, with 4 bases remaining between them. CDR3 bases: TGTGCCAGCAGTTTCCCCAGCACAGATACGCAGTATTTT. It codes for CASSFPSTDTQYF.

This clonotype was counted many times. The chain joins TRBV7-2 to TRBJ2-7, with 7 bases lining up with TRBD1. The CDR3 contains 15 residues. The V gene end was trimmed by 2 bases and the J gene end by 0 bases; junction bases not matched to a gene: 4. Germline-derived CDR1 and CDR2 are SGHTA and FQGNSA. CDR3 region: CASSLSWDSSYEQYF. In DNA form, the CDR3 reads TGTGCCAGCAGCTTATCCTGGGACAGCTCCTACGAGCAGTACTTC.

The V call is TRBV3-1, the J call TRBJ1-1; perhaps TRBD1 as D (5 bases). The CDR3 extends over 14 amino acids. Germline CDR1 and CDR2: LGHDT and YNNKEL (reference sequence). Trimming shortened V by 1 base and J by 7 bases, and 13 bases separated the two germline ends. The CDR3 loop reads CASSQGTPRGEAFF. The CDR3 coding sequence is TGTGCCAGCAGCCAAGGGACACCTCGAGGTGAAGCTTTCTTT.

This clonotype has at least ten counts. The chain links TRBV11-2 to TRBJ2-5, with D uncertain. The ends were cut back, 3 bases at V and 3 bases at J, with 5 bases in the middle. Germline V gene sequence: CDR1 SGHAT, CDR2 FQNNGV. The CDR3 runs 12 residues. The DNA of the CDR3 is TGTGCCAGCAGCTTCCGGGAAGAGACCCAGTACTTC. It codes for CASSFREETQYF.

The chain links TRBV12-3 or TRBV12-4 to TRBJ2-1, with 14 bases fitting TRBD2. The CDR3 has 15 residues. Losses at the gene ends were 5 bases for V and 9 bases for J; bases not matched to a gene: 6. The CDR3 nucleotides are TGTGCCAGCAGTGCCTCGACTAGCGGGGGGGTTGAGCAGTTCTTC. It encodes CASSASTSGGVEQFF.

This clonotype was counted between two and nine times. The CDR3 DNA reads as TGTGCCAGCAGCGATGGCCCCTACGAGCAGTACTTC. Translating it yields CASSDGPYEQYF. This chain connects TRBV7-9 to TRBJ2-7; D remains ambiguous. Germline V gene data show CDR1 as SEHNR and CDR2 as FQNEAQ (reference sequence). The CDR3 loop spans 12 amino acids. The V gene lost 5 bases and the J gene lost 2 bases, with 7 bases spanning the gap.

About this clonotype itself: The junction differs from germline at one of its ends, possibly a read error. The chain employs TRBV5-6 and TRBJ2-3; 10 nucleotides match TRBD1. From germline, CDR1 is SGHDT and CDR2 YYEEEE. This CDR3 has 16 amino acids. The CDR3 bases are TGTGCCAGCAGCACGGGGACAGGGGAGAGCACAGATATGCAGTATTTT. Amino acid sequence: CASSTGTGESTDMQYF.

This rearrangement joins TRBV12-3 or TRBV12-4 to TRBJ2-4; 9 nucleotides align to TRBD2. The ends lost 3 bases at V and 7 bases at J; junction bases unmatched: 13. CDR3 size: 17 residues. The DNA for the CDR3 is TGTGCCAGCAGTTTTGCGCGAGCGGGGGGCCCCGGGAACATTCAGTACTTC. It is translated as CASSFARAGGPGNIQYF.

The rearrangement joins TRBV5-1 to TRBJ1-2; maybe TRBD1 (5 bases). V was shortened by 5 bases and J by 6 bases, with 14 bases between the two germline ends. Germline V gene data show CDR1 as SGHRS and CDR2 as YFSETQ. The CDR3 totals 13 residues. The CDR3 is CASRPRAQDGYTF. The CDR3 coding sequence is TGCGCCAGCAGACCGAGGGCACAGGATGGCTACACCTTC.

This clonotype came up many times. V usage is TRBV4-1 and J usage is TRBJ2-3, with 10 bases aligning to TRBD2. J gave up 0 bases and V 4 bases, and 7 bases lay outside the gene matches. The CDR3 consists of 17 residues. Germline-derived CDR1 and CDR2 are MGHRA and YSYEKL. The CDR3 DNA sequence: TGCGCCAGCAGCCTCACTAGCGGGGAAACTAGCACAGATACGCAGTATTTT. This sequence encodes CASSLTSGETSTDTQYF.

This clonotype was detected only a few times. CDR3: CASRQDRGDQPQHF. The CDR3, as DNA: TGTGCCAGCAGACAGGACAGGGGAGATCAGCCCCAGCATTTT. V usage is TRBV2 and J usage is TRBJ1-5, with 9 bases aligning to TRBD1. This CDR3 is built from 14 residues. Germline CDR1 SNHLY, CDR2 FYNNEI. J gave up 5 bases and V 6 bases, and 5 bases lay outside the gene matches.

The V gene is TRBV2, the J gene TRBJ2-7, with D perhaps TRBD2 (5 bases). Trimming left V 7 bases short and J 3 bases short, with 16 bases between. The CDR3 loop spans 14 amino acids. The germline V gene encodes CDR1 SNHLY and CDR2 FYNNEI. The CDR3 nucleotides read TGTGCCAGCAAAAAATCCGAGCGGCACTACGAGCAGTACTTC. It encodes CASKKSERHYEQYF.

The rearrangement links TRBV5-6 to TRBJ2-5; possibly TRBD2 for D (5 bases). The CDR3 loop spans 15 amino acids. CDR1 and CDR2 (germline): SGHDT, YYEEEE. Trimming shortened V by 1 base and J by 2 bases, and 12 bases separated the two germline ends. The CDR3 coding sequence is TGTGCCAGCAGCTTGATTTTGGGGAGTCAAGAGACCCAGTACTTC. Residues: CASSLILGSQETQYF.

This sequence joins TRBV11-2 and TRBJ2-1, with no clear D. The germline gives CDR1 SGHAT, CDR2 FQNNGV. V dropped 5 bases and J dropped 6 bases, with 17 bases sitting between them. The CDR3 runs 15 residues. CDR3 in DNA: TGTGCCAGCAGCCCTACCCTAGGGCTCAGCAATGAGCAGTTCTTC. Its protein is CASSPTLGLSNEQFF.

Ten or more counts support this clonotype. The chain employs TRBV11-2 and TRBJ1-1; TRBD1 is a possible D gene (5 bases). The CDR3 extends over 13 amino acids. Germline-derived CDR1 and CDR2 are SGHAT and FQNNGV. V lost 1 base and J 7 bases, leaving 10 bases between the germline ends. The CDR3: CASSLVGGVEAFF. CDR3 DNA: TGTGCCAGCAGCTTAGTGGGGGGGGTTGAAGCTTTCTTT.

This clonotype was found a few times. The rearrangement joins TRBV7-9 to TRBJ1-3, with 8 bases matching TRBD1. With V trimmed by 2 bases and J by 3 bases, 0 bases remained unmatched. The CDR3 has 14 residues. The germline CDR1 and CDR2 sequences are SEHNR and FQNEAQ (reference sequence). DNA of the CDR3: TGTGCCAGCAGCTTAACAGGGGGTGGAAACACCATATATTTT. This gives the protein CASSLTGGGNTIYF.

V usage is TRBV15 and J usage is TRBJ1-4; 7 bases fit TRBD1. CDR1 and CDR2 (germline): LNHNV, YYDKDF (reference sequence). V was clipped by 3 bases and J by 8 bases; unmatched bases: 9. The CDR3 totals 15 residues. CDR3 loop: CATSSAGTVGEKLFF. The CDR3 DNA is TGTGCCACCAGCAGTGCCGGGACAGTTGGCGAAAAACTGTTTTTT.

The chain is built from TRBV19 and TRBJ1-1; 8 positions agree with TRBD1. Germline values: CDR1 LNHDA, CDR2 SQIVND (reference sequence). This CDR3 spans 16 amino acids. The trim removed 4 bases at V and 1 base at J, leaving 8 bases unmatched. Here the CDR3 reads CASSTRARGPNTEAFF. The CDR3 DNA sequence: TGTGCCAGTAGTACGCGAGCCAGGGGGCCGAACACTGAAGCTTTCTTT.

This clonotype occurred many times. The CDR3: CASSSTGTGANYGYTF. The CDR3 DNA follows: TGTGCCAGCAGTTCAACCGGGACCGGAGCTAACTATGGCTACACCTTC. The rearrangement links TRBV6-2 or TRBV6-3 to TRBJ1-2, with D perhaps TRBD1 (5 bases). V lost 4 bases to trimming and J lost 0 bases, with 15 bases between them. Germline V CDR1 and CDR2: MNHEY, SVGEGT. The CDR3 extends over 16 amino acids.

This clonotype was picked up a small number of times. The V and J genes are TRBV4-2 and TRBJ2-5, with D perhaps TRBD2 (5 bases). CDR1 and CDR2 from the germline V gene are LGHNA and YNFKEQ. V lost 4 bases, J lost 3 bases, and 15 bases lay in between. This CDR3 spans 15 amino acids. CDR3 residues: CASSPGLSEEETQYF. The CDR3 region has the DNA TGTGCCAGCAGCCCCGGACTCTCCGAGGAAGAGACCCAGTACTTC.

To note about this clonotype: It may be a read error: a sequence one base away is much more abundant. The CDR3 sequence: CASSEQDTQYF. CDR3 sequence (DNA): TGTGCCAGCAGTGAACAAGATACGCAGTATTTT. This chain links TRBV2 with TRBJ2-3; D unresolved. The CDR3 runs 11 residues. CDR1 SNHLY and CDR2 FYNNEI come from the germline V gene. The V end lost 2 bases, the J end lost 5 bases, and 2 bases lay between the germline ends. Full variable domain (remainder filled in from reference TRBV2 and TRBJ2-3): EPEVTQTPSHQVTQMGQEVILRCVPISNHLYFYWYRQILGQKVEFLVSFYNNEISEKSEIFDDQFSVERPDGSNFTLKIRSTKLEDSAMYFCASSEQDTQYFGPGTRLTVL.

This clonotype occurred once. This chain links TRBV5-6 with TRBJ1-5; 8 positions match TRBD1. The V gene end was trimmed by 2 bases and the J gene end by 6 bases; junction bases not matched to a gene: 7. CDR3 length: 15 residues. Germline assignment: CDR1 SGHDT and CDR2 YYEEEE. CDR3 bases: TGTGCCAGCAGCTTATTACAGGGGGTCTCTCAGCCCCAGCATTTT. Its protein is CASSLLQGVSQPQHF.

This clonotype was counted a few times. This sequence joins TRBV27 and TRBJ2-1; 9 bases are a match to TRBD2. Unmatched junction bases numbered 16, after V lost 8 bases and J lost 8 bases. The CDR3 has 16 amino acids. CDR1 is MNHEY, CDR2 SMNVEV, per germline (reference sequence). CDR3 nucleotide sequence: TGTGCCAGCGGGCGACTAGCGGAGAGATTTTATGATGAGCAGTTCTTC. It codes for CASGRLAERFYDEQFF.

This clonotype turned up a few times. The chain employs TRBV24-1 and TRBJ2-1; 11 nucleotides match TRBD2. The CDR3 runs 13 residues. J lost 7 bases, V lost 10 bases, and 5 bases had no gene match. CDR1 and CDR2 from the germline V gene are KGHDR and SFDVKD. Here the CDR3 DNA reads TGTGCCACGACTAGCGGGGCTGGTAATGAGCAGTTCTTC. Its protein product is CATTSGAGNEQFF.

This clonotype was picked up a small number of times. The V gene is TRBV4-1, the J gene TRBJ2-1; 11 bases align to TRBD2. The CDR3 covers 16 residues. Per the germline V gene, CDR1 is MGHRA and CDR2 is YSYEKL. V lost 3 bases to trimming and J lost 3 bases; unmatched junction nucleotides: 4. CDR3 amino acids: CASSHGGLAVYNEQFF. The CDR3 DNA reads TGCGCCAGCAGCCACGGGGGACTAGCGGTCTACAATGAGCAGTTCTTC.

This clonotype was seen at least ten times. The V gene is TRBV2, the J gene TRBJ2-3, with D tentatively TRBD1 or TRBD2 (6 bases each). The CDR3 has 13 amino acids. Per the germline V gene, CDR1 is SNHLY and CDR2 is FYNNEI. Between the trimmed V and J ends, which lost 6 bases and 2 bases, there was a span of 9 bases. The CDR3 sequence: CASSRGPTDTQYF. CDR3 bases: TGTGCCAGCAGCCGGGGGCCCACAGATACGCAGTATTTT. Filled out from reference TRBV2 and TRBJ2-3, the complete variable domain reads EPEVTQTPSHQVTQMGQEVILRCVPISNHLYFYWYRQILGQKVEFLVSFYNNEISEKSEIFDDQFSVERPDGSNFTLKIRSTKLEDSAMYFCASSRGPTDTQYFGPGTRLTVL.